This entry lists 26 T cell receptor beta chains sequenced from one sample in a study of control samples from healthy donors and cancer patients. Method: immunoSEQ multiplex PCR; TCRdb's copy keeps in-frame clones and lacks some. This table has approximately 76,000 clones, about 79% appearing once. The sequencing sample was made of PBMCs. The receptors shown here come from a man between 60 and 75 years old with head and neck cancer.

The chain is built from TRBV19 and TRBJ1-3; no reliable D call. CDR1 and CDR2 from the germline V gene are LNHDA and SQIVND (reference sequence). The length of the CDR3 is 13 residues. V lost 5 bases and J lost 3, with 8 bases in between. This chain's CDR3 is CASSQRDGNTIYF. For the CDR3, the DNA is TGTGCCAGTAGTCAACGGGATGGAAACACCATATATTTT. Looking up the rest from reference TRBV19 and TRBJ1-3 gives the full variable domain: DGGITQSPKYLFRKEGQNVTLSCEQNLNHDAMYWYRQDPGQGLRLIYYSQIVNDFQKGDIAEGYSVSREKKESFPLTVTSAQKNPTAFYLCASSQRDGNTIYFGEGSWLTVV.

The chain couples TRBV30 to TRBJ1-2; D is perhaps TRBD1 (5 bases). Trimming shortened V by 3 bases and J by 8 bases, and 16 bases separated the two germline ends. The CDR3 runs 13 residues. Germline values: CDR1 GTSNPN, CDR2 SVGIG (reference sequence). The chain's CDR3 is CAWRAGLNGGYTF. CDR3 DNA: TGTGCCTGGAGGGCGGGACTTAATGGGGGCTACACCTTC.

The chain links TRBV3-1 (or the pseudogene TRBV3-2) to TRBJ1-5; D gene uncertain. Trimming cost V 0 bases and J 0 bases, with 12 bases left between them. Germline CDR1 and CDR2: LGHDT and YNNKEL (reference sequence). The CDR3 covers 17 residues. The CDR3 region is CASSQELAEYSNQPQHF. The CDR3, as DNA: TGTGCCAGCAGCCAAGAGTTGGCGGAGTATAGCAATCAGCCCCAGCATTTT.

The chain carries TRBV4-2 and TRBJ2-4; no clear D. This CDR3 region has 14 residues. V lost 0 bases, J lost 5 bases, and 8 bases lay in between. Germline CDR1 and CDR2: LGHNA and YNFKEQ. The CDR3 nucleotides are TGTGCCAGCAGCCAAGATTATGTCGAAAACATTCAGTACTTC. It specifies CASSQDYVENIQYF.

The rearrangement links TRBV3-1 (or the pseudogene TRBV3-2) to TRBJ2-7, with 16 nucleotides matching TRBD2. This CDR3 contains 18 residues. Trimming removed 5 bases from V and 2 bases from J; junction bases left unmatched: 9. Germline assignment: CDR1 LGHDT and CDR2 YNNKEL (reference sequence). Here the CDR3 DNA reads TGTGCCAGCAGCTCGCTGGGACTAGCGGGAGGGCTCCCCTACGAGCAGTACTTC. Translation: CASSSLGLAGGLPYEQYF.

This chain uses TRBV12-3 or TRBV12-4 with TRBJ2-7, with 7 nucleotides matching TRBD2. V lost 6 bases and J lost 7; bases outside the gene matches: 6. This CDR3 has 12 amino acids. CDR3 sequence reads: CASSRLANEQYF. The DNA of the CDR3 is TGTGCCAGCAGCCGACTAGCTAATGAGCAGTACTTC.

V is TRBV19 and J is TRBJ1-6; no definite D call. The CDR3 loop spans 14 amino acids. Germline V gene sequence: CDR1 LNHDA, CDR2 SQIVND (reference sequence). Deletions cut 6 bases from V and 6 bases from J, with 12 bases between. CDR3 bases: TGTGCCAGTAGCCAGAAGCGGAGTAATTCACCCCTCCACTTT. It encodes CASSQKRSNSPLHF. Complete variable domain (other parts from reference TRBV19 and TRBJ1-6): DGGITQSPKYLFRKEGQNVTLSCEQNLNHDAMYWYRQDPGQGLRLIYYSQIVNDFQKGDIAEGYSVSREKKESFPLTVTSAQKNPTAFYLCASSQKRSNSPLHFGNGTRLTVT.

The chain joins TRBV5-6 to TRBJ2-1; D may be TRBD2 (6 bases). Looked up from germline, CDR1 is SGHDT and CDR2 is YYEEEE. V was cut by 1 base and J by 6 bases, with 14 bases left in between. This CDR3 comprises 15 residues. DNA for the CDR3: TGTGCCAGCAGCTTGTTCGATAGTAGCGGCAATGAGCAGTTCTTC. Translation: CASSLFDSSGNEQFF. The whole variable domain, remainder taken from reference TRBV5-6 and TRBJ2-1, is DAGVTQSPTHLIKTRGQQVTLRCSPKSGHDTVSWYQQALGQGPQFIFQYYEEEERQRGNFPDRFSGHQFPNYSSELNVNALLLGDSALYLCASSLFDSSGNEQFFGPGTRLTVL.

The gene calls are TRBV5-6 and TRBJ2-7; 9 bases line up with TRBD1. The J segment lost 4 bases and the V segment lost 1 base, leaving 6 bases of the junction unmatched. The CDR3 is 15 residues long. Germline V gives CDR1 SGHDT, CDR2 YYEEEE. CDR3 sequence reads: CASSLLGDRAYEQYF. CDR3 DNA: TGTGCCAGCAGCTTGTTGGGGGACAGGGCATACGAGCAGTACTTC. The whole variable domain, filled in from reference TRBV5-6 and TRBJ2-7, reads DAGVTQSPTHLIKTRGQQVTLRCSPKSGHDTVSWYQQALGQGPQFIFQYYEEEERQRGNFPDRFSGHQFPNYSSELNVNALLLGDSALYLCASSLLGDRAYEQYFGPGTRLTVT.

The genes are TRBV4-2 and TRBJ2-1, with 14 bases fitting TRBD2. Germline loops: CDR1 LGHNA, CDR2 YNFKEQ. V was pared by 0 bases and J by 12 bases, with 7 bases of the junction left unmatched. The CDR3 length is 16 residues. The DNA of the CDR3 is TGTGCCAGCAGCCAAGAGACTAGCGGGAGGGCGAGTTCGCAGTTCTTC. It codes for CASSQETSGRASSQFF.

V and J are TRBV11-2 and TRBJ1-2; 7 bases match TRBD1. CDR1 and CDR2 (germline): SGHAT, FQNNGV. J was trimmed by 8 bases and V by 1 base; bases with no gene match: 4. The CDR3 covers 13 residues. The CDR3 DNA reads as TGTGCCAGCAGCTTAGGACAGGGTCGGGGCTACACCTTC. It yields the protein CASSLGQGRGYTF.

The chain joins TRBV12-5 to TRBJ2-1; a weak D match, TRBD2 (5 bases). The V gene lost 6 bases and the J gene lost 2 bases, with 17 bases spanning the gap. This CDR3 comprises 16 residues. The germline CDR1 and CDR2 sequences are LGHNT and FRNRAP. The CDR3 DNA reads TGTGCTAGTGGGGTTATCTATAGCGAACCCTACAATGAGCAGTTCTTC. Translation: CASGVIYSEPYNEQFF.

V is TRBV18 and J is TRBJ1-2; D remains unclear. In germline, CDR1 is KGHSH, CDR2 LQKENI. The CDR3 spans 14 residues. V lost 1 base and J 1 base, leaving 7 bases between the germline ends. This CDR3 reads CASSPQPVNYGYTF. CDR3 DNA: TGTGCCAGCTCACCACAACCCGTTAACTATGGCTACACCTTC.

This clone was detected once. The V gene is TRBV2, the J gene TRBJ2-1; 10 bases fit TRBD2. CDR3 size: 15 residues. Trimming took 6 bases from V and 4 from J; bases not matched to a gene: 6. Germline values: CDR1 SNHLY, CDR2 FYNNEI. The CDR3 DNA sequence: TGTGCCAGCAGGAAGCGGGAGGGCCGGTACAATGAGCAGTTCTTC. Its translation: CASRKREGRYNEQFF.

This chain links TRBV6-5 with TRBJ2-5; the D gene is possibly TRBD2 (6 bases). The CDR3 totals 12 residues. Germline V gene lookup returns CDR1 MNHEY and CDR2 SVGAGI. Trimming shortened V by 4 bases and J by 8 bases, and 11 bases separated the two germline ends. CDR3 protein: CASSSGGGTQYF. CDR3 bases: TGTGCCAGCAGTTCCGGGGGAGGAACCCAGTACTTC.

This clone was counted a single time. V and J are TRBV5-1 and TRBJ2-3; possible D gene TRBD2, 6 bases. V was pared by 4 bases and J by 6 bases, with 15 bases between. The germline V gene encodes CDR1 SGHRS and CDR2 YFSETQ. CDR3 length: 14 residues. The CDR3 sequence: CASSPGAQGDTQYF. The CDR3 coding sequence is TGCGCCAGCAGCCCGGGAGCCCAGGGCGATACGCAGTATTTT.

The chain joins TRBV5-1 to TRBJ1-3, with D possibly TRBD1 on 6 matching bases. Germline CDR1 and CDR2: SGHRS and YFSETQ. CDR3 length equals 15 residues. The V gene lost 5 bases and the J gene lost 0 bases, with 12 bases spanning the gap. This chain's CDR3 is CASSQTGNSGNTIYF. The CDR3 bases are TGCGCCAGCAGTCAAACAGGGAACTCTGGAAACACCATATATTTT.

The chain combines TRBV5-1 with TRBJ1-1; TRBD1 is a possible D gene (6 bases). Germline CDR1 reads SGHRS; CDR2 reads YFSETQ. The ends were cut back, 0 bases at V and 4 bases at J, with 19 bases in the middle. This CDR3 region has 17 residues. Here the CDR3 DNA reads TGCGCCAGCAGCTTGGCCGGTATAGGGGTAGGGGGCACTGAAGCTTTCTTT. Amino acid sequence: CASSLAGIGVGGTEAFF.

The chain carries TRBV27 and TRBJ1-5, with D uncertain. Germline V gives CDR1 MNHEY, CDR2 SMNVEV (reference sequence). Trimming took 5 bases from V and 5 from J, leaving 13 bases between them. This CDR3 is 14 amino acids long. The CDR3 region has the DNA TGTGCCAGCAGTCCACCAGGACTTTATCAGCCCCAGCATTTT. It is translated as CASSPPGLYQPQHF.

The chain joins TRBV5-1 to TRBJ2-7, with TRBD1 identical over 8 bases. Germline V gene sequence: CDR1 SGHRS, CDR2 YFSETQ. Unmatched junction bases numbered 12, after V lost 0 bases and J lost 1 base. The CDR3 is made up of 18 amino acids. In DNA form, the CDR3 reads TGCGCCAGCAGCTTGGGACAGGGGAAGTTTCGTGGGTCCTACGAGCAGTACTTC. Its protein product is CASSLGQGKFRGSYEQYF.

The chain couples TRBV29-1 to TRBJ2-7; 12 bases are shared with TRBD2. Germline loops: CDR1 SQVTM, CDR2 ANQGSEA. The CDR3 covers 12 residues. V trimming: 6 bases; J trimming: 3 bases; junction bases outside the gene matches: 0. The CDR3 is CSVTSGSYEQYF. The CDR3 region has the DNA TGCAGCGTGACTAGCGGGAGCTACGAGCAGTACTTC.

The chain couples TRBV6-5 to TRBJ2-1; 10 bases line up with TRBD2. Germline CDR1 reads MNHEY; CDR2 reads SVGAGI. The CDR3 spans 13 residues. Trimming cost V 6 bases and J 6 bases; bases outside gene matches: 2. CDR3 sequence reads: CASRRTSGNEQFF. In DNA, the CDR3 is TGTGCCAGCAGACGGACTAGCGGCAATGAGCAGTTCTTC.

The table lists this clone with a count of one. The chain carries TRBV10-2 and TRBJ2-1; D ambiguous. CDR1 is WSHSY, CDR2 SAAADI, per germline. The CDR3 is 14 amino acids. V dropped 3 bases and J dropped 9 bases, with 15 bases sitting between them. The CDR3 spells CASSDPGFQGEQFF. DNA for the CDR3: TGCGCCAGCAGTGATCCAGGCTTCCAAGGTGAGCAGTTCTTC.

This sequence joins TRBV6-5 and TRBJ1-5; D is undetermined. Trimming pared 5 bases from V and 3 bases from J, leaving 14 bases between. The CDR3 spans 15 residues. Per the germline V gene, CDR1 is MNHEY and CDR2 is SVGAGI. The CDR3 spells CASSKNRESNQPQHF. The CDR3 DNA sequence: TGTGCCAGCAGTAAAAACCGGGAGTCCAATCAGCCCCAGCATTTT.

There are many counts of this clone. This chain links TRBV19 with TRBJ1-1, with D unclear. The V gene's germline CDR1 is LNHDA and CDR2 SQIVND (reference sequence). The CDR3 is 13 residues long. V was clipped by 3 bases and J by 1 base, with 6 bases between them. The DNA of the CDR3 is TGTGCCAGTAGTATGGGAAGGAACACTGAAGCTTTCTTT. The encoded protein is CASSMGRNTEAFF.

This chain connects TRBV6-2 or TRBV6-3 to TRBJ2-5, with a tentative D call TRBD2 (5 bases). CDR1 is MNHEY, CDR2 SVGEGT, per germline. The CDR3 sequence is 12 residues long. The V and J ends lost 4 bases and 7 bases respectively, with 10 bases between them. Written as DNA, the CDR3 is TGTGCCAGCAGTTTTGAGAGGGCGACCCAGTACTTC. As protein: CASSFERATQYF.